These 10 T cell receptor beta chains share one sample of origin, sequenced in a study of CD8+CD57+ T cells in acquired aplastic anemia. Template material for TCR beta VDJ and CDR3 profiling consisted of genomic DNA. TCRdb re-called the reads with MiXCR, one entry per CDR3 protein. This table holds about 250,000 distinct CDR3 sequences, approximately 45% found once. CD8+CD57+ cell expansion, shown by flow cytometry, had occurred in the patients selected for sequencing. Sequenced input: sorted CD4+, CD8+, or CD8+CD57+ T cells (not recorded which) from PBMCs. The receptor set was obtained from a human donor with aplastic anemia.

The V gene is TRBV5-6, the J gene TRBJ2-3; weak D call: TRBD2 (5 bases). V shed 3 bases and J shed 0 bases, with 5 bases lying between them. Germline V gives CDR1 SGHDT, CDR2 YYEEEE. CDR3 length: 13 amino acids. The CDR3 protein is CASSWTSTDTQYF. The CDR3 nucleotides are TGTGCCAGCAGCTGGACTAGCACAGATACGCAGTATTTT.

There are many counts of this clonotype. The V gene is TRBV29-1, the J gene TRBJ1-2; 8 nucleotides line up with TRBD1. The germline gives CDR1 SQVTM, CDR2 ANQGSEA. V lost 1 base, J lost 3 bases, and 7 bases stayed unmatched. The CDR3 runs 15 residues. The CDR3 loop reads CSVEAQGAGYYGYTF. The DNA for the CDR3 is TGCAGCGTTGAAGCTCAGGGGGCGGGTTACTATGGCTACACCTTC.

V is TRBV2 and J is TRBJ1-2, with D hard to call. The CDR3 runs 12 residues. From germline, CDR1 is SNHLY and CDR2 FYNNEI. V lost 0 bases, J lost 8 bases, and 7 bases lay in between. The chain's CDR3 is CASSEAPRGYTF. The CDR3 DNA reads TGTGCCAGCAGTGAAGCGCCTAGGGGCTACACCTTC.

The sample holds many counts of this clonotype. The J gene is TRBJ2-2, the V gene TRBV9; D is ambiguous. The germline V gene encodes CDR1 SGDLS and CDR2 YYNGEE. With 3 bases removed from V and 6 bases from J, the gap between germline ends came to 12 bases. The CDR3 totals 14 residues. The DNA for the CDR3 is TGTGCCAGCAGCGACGGGTCCCGCGCCGGGGAGCTGTTTTTT. Encoded protein: CASSDGSRAGELFF.

V usage is TRBV6-1 and J usage is TRBJ2-1; D gene uncertain. The CDR3 has 14 amino acids. CDR1 is MNHNS and CDR2 is SASEGT in the germline V gene. V lost 2 bases and J lost 2, with 7 bases in between. The CDR3 sequence is CASSESGAYNEQFF. The CDR3 DNA follows: TGTGCCAGCAGTGAATCGGGCGCCTACAATGAGCAGTTCTTC.

There are many counts of this clonotype. The chain carries TRBV20-1 and TRBJ2-7; 8 bases map to TRBD2. The CDR3 has 16 amino acids. The germline V gene has CDR1 DFQATT and CDR2 SNEGSKA (reference sequence). With V trimmed by 2 bases and J by 2 bases, 11 bases remained unmatched. CDR3 protein: CSARKDTAGDPYEQYF. CDR3 sequence (DNA): TGCAGTGCTAGAAAAGATACAGCGGGAGATCCCTACGAGCAGTACTTC.

This clonotype was picked up many times. The chain employs TRBV5-1 and TRBJ2-3, with D uncertain. Trimming stripped 0 bases from V and 1 base from J, with 6 bases between. The germline V gene has CDR1 SGHRS and CDR2 YFSETQ. CDR3 length: 14 residues. Written as DNA, the CDR3 is TGCGCCAGCAGCTTGGCCGTGGGCACAGATACGCAGTATTTT. This gives the protein CASSLAVGTDTQYF.

This clonotype was recorded a few times. The chain carries TRBV19 and TRBJ2-3, with 8 bases identical to TRBD1. The CDR3 spans 15 residues. The V gene end was trimmed by 3 bases and the J gene end by 2 bases; junction bases not matched to a gene: 4. Per germline, CDR1 LNHDA and CDR2 SQIVND (reference sequence). The CDR3 sequence is CASSIRDRNTDTQYF. The DNA for the CDR3 is TGTGCCAGTAGTATCCGGGACAGGAACACAGATACGCAGTATTTT.

This chain uses TRBV9 with TRBJ2-1; 7 bases are a match to TRBD2. CDR3 size: 18 residues. Germline V gene sequence: CDR1 SGDLS, CDR2 YYNGEE. Losses at the gene ends were 0 bases for V and 8 bases for J; bases not matched to a gene: 17. CDR3 in DNA: TGTGCCAGCAGCGTAGAGGCTAGCGGAAGTAGCGGGTGGCATGAGCAGTTCTTC. Translated, it gives CASSVEASGSSGWHEQFF.

The chain carries TRBV30 and TRBJ1-5; D gene unclear. There are 13 residues in the CDR3. V dropped 2 bases and J dropped 2 bases, with 7 bases sitting between them. Germline values: CDR1 GTSNPN, CDR2 SVGIG (reference sequence). CDR3 amino acids: CAWSWQGNQPQHF. In DNA, the CDR3 is TGTGCCTGGAGTTGGCAGGGCAATCAGCCCCAGCATTTT.